This T cell receptor beta chain was obtained from a study of chemoradiotherapy in HPV16-positive cancers. CDR3 length equals 15 residues. The germline V gene encodes CDR1 SGHRS and CDR2 YFSETQ. With 6 bases removed from V and 6 bases from J, the gap between germline ends came to 19 bases. The protocol was immunoSEQ multiplex PCR, while the TCRdb copy is restricted to in-frame clones and leaves out a portion. Here the sample spans 9,500 to 15,000 clones, around 90% being singletons. The rearrangement joins TRBV5-1 to TRBJ2-1; a weak D match, TRBD2 (6 bases). The clonotype comes from a human donor with HPV-associated anogenital cancer. The biological material was taken from a patient who underwent chemoradiotherapy. The CDR3 region has the DNA TGCGCCAGCACCACACGGTCTTCCGGGGGCAATGAGCAGTTCTTC. It yields the protein CASTTRSSGGNEQFF. The variable domain in full, completed from reference TRBV5-1 and TRBJ2-1, reads KAGVTQTPRYLIKTRGQQVTLSCSPISGHRSVSWYQQTPGQGLQFLFEYFSETQRNKGNFPGRFSGRQFSNSRSEMNVSTLELGDSALYLCASTTRSSGGNEQFFGPGTRLTVL.